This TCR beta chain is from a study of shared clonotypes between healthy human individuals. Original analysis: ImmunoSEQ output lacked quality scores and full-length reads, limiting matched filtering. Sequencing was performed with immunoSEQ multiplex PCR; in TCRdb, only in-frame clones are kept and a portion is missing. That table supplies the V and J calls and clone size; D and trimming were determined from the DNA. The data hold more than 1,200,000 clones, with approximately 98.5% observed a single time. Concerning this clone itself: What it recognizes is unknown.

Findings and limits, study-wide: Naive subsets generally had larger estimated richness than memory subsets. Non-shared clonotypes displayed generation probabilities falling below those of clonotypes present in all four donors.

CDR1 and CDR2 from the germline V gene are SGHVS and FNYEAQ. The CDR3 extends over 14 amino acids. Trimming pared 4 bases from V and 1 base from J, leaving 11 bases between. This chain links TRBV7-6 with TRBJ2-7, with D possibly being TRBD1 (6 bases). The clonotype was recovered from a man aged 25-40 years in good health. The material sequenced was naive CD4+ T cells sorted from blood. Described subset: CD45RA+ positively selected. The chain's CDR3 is CASSSLQGSYEQYF. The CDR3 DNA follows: TGTGCCAGCAGCTCCTTACAGGGATCCTACGAGCAGTACTTC.